This entry lists 23 T cell receptor beta chains sequenced from one sample in a study of T cell responses to AZD1222 COVID-19 vaccine. This table comes from immunoSEQ multiplex PCR, and its TCRdb copy is limited to in-frame clones, with some not included. The data show around 94,000 clones, 85% seen once. The specimen was peripheral blood, collected 28 days after the second AZD1222 dose. The receptors derive from an adult who received the AZD1222 COVID-19 vaccine.

The gene calls are TRBV2 and TRBJ2-3; D not resolved. This CDR3 is 14 amino acids long. The V gene lost 6 bases and the J gene lost 0 bases, with 10 bases spanning the gap. The germline V gene has CDR1 SNHLY and CDR2 FYNNEI. The CDR3 spells CASRPKTSTDTQYF. The CDR3 DNA reads as TGTGCCAGCAGGCCCAAAACTAGCACAGATACGCAGTATTTT.

This clone was recorded once. The genes are TRBV24-1 and TRBJ2-1, with 10 bases lining up with TRBD2. The CDR3 covers 16 residues. V lost 3 bases to trimming and J lost 7 bases; unmatched junction nucleotides: 8. CDR1 and CDR2 from the germline V gene are KGHDR and SFDVKD. CDR3 sequence reads: CATSDPGLARTNEQFF. CDR3 nucleotides: TGTGCCACCAGTGATCCGGGACTAGCGAGAACTAATGAGCAGTTCTTC.

The V call is TRBV25-1, the J call TRBJ1-6, with D uncertain. V gave up 2 bases and J gave up 7 bases, with 15 bases separating them. This CDR3 region has 16 residues. CDR1 is MGHDK and CDR2 is SYGVNS in the germline V gene. The CDR3 nucleotides are TGTGCCAGCAGTGAAGGAGGGCTCACTAGAAATTCACCCCTCCACTTT. It codes for CASSEGGLTRNSPLHF.

The CDR3 spells CASSQNPQETQYF. The DNA of the CDR3 is TGTGCCAGCAGCCAGAACCCGCAGGAGACCCAGTACTTC. This chain joins TRBV14 and TRBJ2-5, with D unresolved. Looked up from germline, CDR1 is SGHDN and CDR2 is FVKESK. V was trimmed by 3 bases and J by 5 bases, leaving 10 bases between them. This CDR3 spans 13 amino acids.

The CDR3 sequence is CASSYSNREYEQYF. The CDR3 DNA reads TGTGCCAGCAGTTACTCGAACAGGGAGTACGAGCAGTACTTC. The chain couples TRBV6-5 to TRBJ2-7; possibly TRBD1 for D (6 bases). Germline CDR1 and CDR2: MNHEY and SVGAGI. This CDR3 spans 14 amino acids. Trimming took off 0 bases at V and 4 bases at J, with 10 bases between the two ends.

J is TRBJ2-5 and V is TRBV10-2; TRBD1 is a possible D gene (6 bases). The CDR3 covers 15 residues. Germline values: CDR1 WSHSY, CDR2 SAAADI. The ends were cut back, 8 bases at V and 5 bases at J, with 21 bases in the middle. CDR3 in DNA: TGCGCCAGCGGTCGGATACAGGGTGCGCGGGAGACCCAGTACTTC. This sequence encodes CASGRIQGARETQYF.

The gene calls are TRBV9 and TRBJ2-3; 7 nucleotides line up with TRBD2. This CDR3 has 15 amino acids. J gave up 2 bases and V 0 bases, and 3 bases lay outside the gene matches. Germline values: CDR1 SGDLS, CDR2 YYNGEE. CDR3 residues: CASSVGLALTDTQYF. The DNA of the CDR3 is TGTGCCAGCAGCGTAGGACTAGCACTCACAGATACGCAGTATTTT.

This CDR3 reads CASSREARGLAGASTDTQYF. CDR3 nucleotide sequence: TGTGCCAGCAGCCGGGAAGCACGGGGACTAGCGGGAGCGAGCACAGATACGCAGTATTTT. This chain joins TRBV7-6 and TRBJ2-3, with 14 bases identical to TRBD2. There are 20 residues in the CDR3. V was clipped by 5 bases and J by 0 bases; unmatched bases: 13. Germline V CDR1 and CDR2: SGHVS, FNYEAQ.

The chain recombines TRBV6-2 or TRBV6-3 with TRBJ1-1; D uncertain. The ends were cut back, 2 bases at V and 6 bases at J, with 4 bases in the middle. Germline V gene sequence: CDR1 MNHEY, CDR2 SVGEGT. This CDR3 comprises 11 residues. The CDR3 here is CASSYVAEAFF. As DNA, the CDR3 is TGTGCCAGCAGTTACGTTGCTGAAGCTTTCTTT.

The V call is TRBV6-5, the J call TRBJ1-2; D not resolved. The CDR3 extends over 14 amino acids. Germline assignment: CDR1 MNHEY and CDR2 SVGAGI. V shed 0 bases and J shed 8 bases, with 13 bases lying between them. For the CDR3, the DNA is TGTGCCAGCAGTTACTCTGGCCAGGTGGGCGGCTACACCTTC. The encoded protein is CASSYSGQVGGYTF.

This sequence joins TRBV11-2 and TRBJ2-2; D is tentatively TRBD1 or TRBD2 (5 bases each). The CDR3 is made up of 16 amino acids. Germline V gene lookup returns CDR1 SGHAT and CDR2 FQNNGV. Trimming left V 2 bases short and J 3 bases short, with 13 bases between. The CDR3 loop reads CASSLLGGTYTGELFF. The CDR3 DNA reads TGTGCCAGCAGCTTACTCGGTGGGACCTACACCGGGGAGCTGTTTTTT.

This chain joins TRBV7-2 and TRBJ2-7; TRBD2 matches 12 bases. Trimming cost V 2 bases and J 11 bases; bases outside gene matches: 7. The CDR3 sequence is 14 residues long. Germline CDR1 and CDR2: SGHTA and FQGNSA. In DNA, the CDR3 is TGTGCCAGCAGCTTACCTAGCGGGAGGGCCGGAAAGTACTTC. Its protein product is CASSLPSGRAGKYF.

The V call is TRBV15, the J call TRBJ1-1; D not resolved. V gave up 4 bases and J gave up 9 bases, with 18 bases separating them. The CDR3 is 14 amino acids. Germline CDR1 and CDR2: LNHNV and YYDKDF (reference sequence). The CDR3 protein is CATSTAGKQNKAFF. In nucleotides, the CDR3 is TGTGCCACCAGCACCGCCGGGAAACAGAATAAAGCTTTCTTT.

This clone has only a few counts. The genes are TRBV2 and TRBJ1-4; TRBD1 matches at 10 bases. CDR1 and CDR2 (germline): SNHLY, FYNNEI. The CDR3 spans 16 residues. Trimming removed 8 bases from V and 3 bases from J; junction bases left unmatched: 9. For the CDR3, the DNA is TGTGCCAGCTCAACCGGGACAGGGGCCTCTAATGAAAAACTGTTTTTT. It yields the protein CASSTGTGASNEKLFF. The entire variable domain, with the rest obtained from reference TRBV2 and TRBJ1-4, is as follows: EPEVTQTPSHQVTQMGQEVILRCVPISNHLYFYWYRQILGQKVEFLVSFYNNEISEKSEIFDDQFSVERPDGSNFTLKIRSTKLEDSAMYFCASSTGTGASNEKLFFGSGTQLSVL.

In this sample, this clone turned up once. This chain connects TRBV7-9 to TRBJ2-6; D perhaps matches TRBD1 (5 bases). The CDR3 is 15 amino acids. Germline lookup yields CDR1 SEHNR and CDR2 FQNEAQ (reference sequence). V dropped 2 bases and J dropped 0 bases, with 5 bases sitting between them. In DNA form, the CDR3 reads TGTGCCAGCAGCTTAACAGGCTCTGGGGCCAACGTCCTGACTTTC. This translates into CASSLTGSGANVLTF.

The chain employs TRBV4-1 and TRBJ1-3, with D tentatively TRBD1 (5 bases). V dropped 0 bases and J dropped 9 bases, with 15 bases sitting between them. Per germline, CDR1 MGHRA and CDR2 YSYEKL. The length of the CDR3 is 15 residues. The CDR3 loop is CASSQENRLYGTIYF. In DNA, the CDR3 is TGCGCCAGCAGCCAAGAGAACAGGTTGTACGGCACCATATATTTT.

This clone has just a few counts. The V call is TRBV5-1, the J call TRBJ2-5, with 11 bases that match TRBD1. This CDR3 is built from 15 residues. CDR1 and CDR2 from the germline V gene are SGHRS and YFSETQ. V was pared by 2 bases and J by 4 bases, with 4 bases of the junction left unmatched. The DNA for the CDR3 is TGCGCCAGCAGCTTAACCGGGACAGGGGGAGAGACCCAGTACTTC. Protein product: CASSLTGTGGETQYF.

The chain links TRBV10-3 to TRBJ1-5; D remains unclear. Trimming removed 1 base at V and 0 bases at J, with 13 bases between. The CDR3 extends over 17 amino acids. CDR1 ENHRY and CDR2 SYGVKD come from the germline V gene. CDR3 in DNA: TGTGCCATCAGTGAGTTTAAGGCGGCCGCTAGCAATCAGCCCCAGCATTTT. It codes for CAISEFKAAASNQPQHF.

CDR3 amino acids: CASSSGQGVNTEAFF. CDR3 nucleotides: TGCGCCAGCAGCTCTGGACAGGGGGTGAACACTGAAGCTTTCTTT. J is TRBJ1-1 and V is TRBV5-1, with 10 positions matching TRBD1. J gave up 0 bases and V 3 bases, and 2 bases lay outside the gene matches. In germline, CDR1 is SGHRS, CDR2 YFSETQ. CDR3 length: 15 amino acids.

The chain combines TRBV24-1 with TRBJ1-5; tentatively, D is TRBD1 (6 bases). CDR1 is KGHDR and CDR2 is SFDVKD in the germline V gene. The CDR3 is 13 amino acids. V lost 6 bases and J 7 bases, leaving 12 bases between the germline ends. Written as DNA, the CDR3 is TGTGCCACCAGTCGAGGGGGTTCACAGCCCCAGCATTTT. Its protein is CATSRGGSQPQHF.

The V gene is TRBV12-3 or TRBV12-4, the J gene TRBJ1-1; D is unclear. The CDR3 extends over 13 amino acids. V was cut by 3 bases and J by 4 bases, with 9 bases left in between. The CDR3: CASSLREGTEAFF. As DNA, the CDR3 is TGTGCCAGCAGTTTGCGGGAGGGCACTGAAGCTTTCTTT.

The chain links TRBV6-5 to TRBJ2-3; TRBD2 matches 11 bases. The CDR3 extends over 14 amino acids. The trim removed 7 bases at V and 5 bases at J, leaving 5 bases unmatched. The V gene's germline CDR1 is MNHEY and CDR2 SVGAGI. The CDR3 DNA is TGTGCCAGCAAGTTACTAGCGGGGGAAGATACGCAGTATTTT. Translated, it gives CASKLLAGEDTQYF.

The chain employs TRBV7-9 and TRBJ2-3, with 10 bases matching TRBD2. The V gene's germline CDR1 is SEHNR and CDR2 FQNEAQ (reference sequence). Unmatched junction bases numbered 2, after V lost 4 bases and J lost 1 base. The CDR3 length is 15 residues. For the CDR3, the DNA is TGTGCCAGCAGCTCCGGACTAGCGGGCACAGATACGCAGTATTTT. Protein product: CASSSGLAGTDTQYF.